This entry lists 29 T cell receptor beta chains sequenced from one sample in a study of stem cell transplantation in POMP-related autoinflammatory disease. The repertoire was sequenced with immunoSEQ multiplex PCR; TCRdb's copy has only in-frame clones and lacks some. The sample contains about 26,000 clones, roughly 80% of which appear only once. The starting material was CD4+ T cells from PBMCs, obtained before stem cell transplantation. Every receptor here comes from a human donor with POMP-related autoinflammation and immune dysregulation (PRAID).

This chain links TRBV19 with TRBJ2-5; 15 nucleotides align to TRBD2. V was clipped by 4 bases and J by 7 bases; unmatched bases: 13. Germline V CDR1 and CDR2: LNHDA, SQIVND (reference sequence). CDR3 length equals 18 residues. CDR3 nucleotide sequence: TGTGCCAGTAGTACTCCGGGACTAGCGGGAGGATATGCTGGGACCCAGTACTTC. This codes for CASSTPGLAGGYAGTQYF.

This chain links TRBV5-4 with TRBJ1-2; weak D call: TRBD1 (6 bases). The CDR3 has 19 amino acids. Trimming cost V 5 bases and J 2 bases, with 28 bases left between them. The germline CDR1 and CDR2 sequences are SGHNT and YYREEE (reference sequence). CDR3 sequence: CASRGDWGHLRRRNYGYTF. The CDR3 nucleotides read TGTGCCAGCAGGGGGGATTGGGGACACCTACGACGGAGGAACTATGGCTACACCTTC.

The chain combines TRBV18 with TRBJ1-1; D remains ambiguous. The CDR3 runs to 16 residues. Germline loops: CDR1 KGHSH, CDR2 LQKENI. V gave up 2 bases and J gave up 7 bases, with 20 bases separating them. The CDR3 DNA sequence: TGTGCCAGCTCACCAGGATGGAACGGACCAGAGGGTGAAGCTTTCTTT. This codes for CASSPGWNGPEGEAFF.

This clone was seen a few times. This chain connects TRBV6-1 to TRBJ2-7; 7 bases fit TRBD1. The CDR3 length is 14 residues. Germline V gene data show CDR1 as MNHNS and CDR2 as SASEGT. With V trimmed by 1 base and J by 5 bases, 5 bases remained unmatched. For the CDR3, the DNA is TGTGCCAGCAGTGAAGACAGGGGAAGGGACGAGCAGTACTTC. Protein: CASSEDRGRDEQYF.

The chain recombines TRBV11-2 with TRBJ2-2, with D tentatively TRBD2 (6 bases). Germline CDR1 is SGHAT and CDR2 is FQNNGV. V lost 1 base and J 0 bases, leaving 6 bases between the germline ends. This CDR3 contains 15 residues. In DNA, the CDR3 is TGTGCCAGCAGCTTAGGACTAGCGAACACCGGGGAGCTGTTTTTT. This gives the protein CASSLGLANTGELFF.

This clone was counted once. The chain employs TRBV5-1 and TRBJ2-1, with 7 bases fitting TRBD2. CDR1 and CDR2 from the germline V gene are SGHRS and YFSETQ. Unmatched junction bases numbered 10, after V lost 3 bases and J lost 7 bases. The CDR3 has 15 residues. CDR3 sequence reads: CASSWGAGSRNEQFF. For the CDR3, the DNA is TGCGCCAGCAGCTGGGGAGCGGGATCGAGGAATGAGCAGTTCTTC.

This clone was picked up a small number of times. J is TRBJ2-7 and V is TRBV10-1; D remains unclear. Germline loops: CDR1 WNHNN, CDR2 SYGVQD (reference sequence). The CDR3 length is 14 residues. Trimming left V 5 bases short and J 6 bases short, with 17 bases between. CDR3 nucleotide sequence: TGCGCCAGCAGTCGTTTCGTAGCCCCCGGCGAGCAGTACTTC. Protein product: CASSRFVAPGEQYF.

This clone was counted once. The chain is built from TRBV2 and TRBJ1-5, with 12 bases fitting TRBD1. Germline values: CDR1 SNHLY, CDR2 FYNNEI. This CDR3 comprises 15 residues. J gave up 7 bases and V 5 bases, and 6 bases lay outside the gene matches. CDR3: CASSSGQGAAQPQHF. In DNA form, the CDR3 reads TGTGCCAGCAGTTCGGGACAGGGGGCCGCACAGCCCCAGCATTTT.

This chain uses TRBV6-6 with TRBJ2-5; D may be TRBD2 (6 bases). V was pared by 8 bases and J by 7 bases, with 17 bases between. The CDR3 totals 13 residues. Per the germline V gene, CDR1 is MNHNY and CDR2 is SVGAGI (reference sequence). The chain's CDR3 is CASSGDGGGTQYF. The DNA for the CDR3 is TGTGCCAGCTCGGGGGACGGTGGGGGGACCCAGTACTTC.

The chain recombines TRBV9 with TRBJ2-3; D gene unclear. The CDR3 runs 14 residues. Germline assignment: CDR1 SGDLS and CDR2 YYNGEE. V lost 2 bases and J 2 bases, leaving 9 bases between the germline ends. The CDR3 nucleotides are TGTGCCAGCAGCGTGAGATCAAACACAGATACGCAGTATTTT. Translated, it gives CASSVRSNTDTQYF.

J is TRBJ2-3 and V is TRBV6-1, with a tentative D call TRBD2 (5 bases). CDR1 is MNHNS, CDR2 SASEGT, per germline. The V and J ends lost 6 bases and 6 bases respectively, with 16 bases between them. The CDR3 has 14 amino acids. This chain's CDR3 is CASSDSSRSDTQYF. The CDR3 DNA follows: TGTGCCAGCAGCGACTCTAGCAGGTCGGATACGCAGTATTTT.

The chain recombines TRBV2 with TRBJ2-2, with D unresolved. Deletions cut 2 bases from V and 2 bases from J, with 12 bases between. This CDR3 is 16 amino acids long. Germline V lookup: CDR1 SNHLY, CDR2 FYNNEI. The CDR3 sequence is CASSEMGSLNTGELFF. In DNA form, the CDR3 reads TGTGCCAGCAGTGAAATGGGCAGCCTCAACACCGGGGAGCTGTTTTTT.

The genes are TRBV7-9 and TRBJ1-2; the match to TRBD1 covers 7 bases. Germline CDR1 reads SEHNR; CDR2 reads FQNEAQ (reference sequence). The CDR3 sequence is 14 residues long. The trim removed 0 bases at V and 4 bases at J, leaving 2 bases unmatched. CDR3 loop: CASSLATGSYGYTF. In DNA, the CDR3 is TGTGCCAGCAGCTTAGCGACAGGGAGCTATGGCTACACCTTC.

The chain couples TRBV4-1 to TRBJ2-6; the D gene could be TRBD1 or TRBD2 (5 bases each). V shed 1 base and J shed 4 bases, with 14 bases lying between them. CDR1 is MGHRA and CDR2 is YSYEKL in the germline V gene. The CDR3 is 17 residues long. The DNA for the CDR3 is TGCGCCAGCAGCCAAGTTCGGGGCCTCGAGGGGGCCAACGTCCTGACTTTC. Protein: CASSQVRGLEGANVLTF.

The chain carries TRBV21-1 and TRBJ1-3. TRBV21-1 is recorded as a pseudogene. This CDR3 spans 14 amino acids. CDR3 sequence: CASSIPGPGNTIYF. CDR3 sequence (DNA): TGTGCCAGCAGCATACCGGGTCCTGGAAACACCATATATTTT.

V gene TRBV2 combines with J gene TRBJ2-7, with 7 bases matching TRBD2. The CDR3 spans 12 residues. The V and J ends lost 2 bases and 7 bases, in that order; junction bases with no gene match: 2. The germline V gene has CDR1 SNHLY and CDR2 FYNNEI. CDR3 amino acids: CASSEFGGEQYF. CDR3 nucleotide sequence: TGTGCCAGCAGTGAATTCGGGGGGGAGCAGTACTTC.

This chain connects TRBV30 to TRBJ1-6; 7 nucleotides align to TRBD1. The trim removed 6 bases at V and 3 bases at J, leaving 5 bases unmatched. The CDR3 has 14 residues. CDR1 and CDR2 (germline): GTSNPN, SVGIG (reference sequence). The CDR3 sequence is CACPRGNYNSPLHF. The CDR3 nucleotides are TGTGCCTGCCCCAGGGGGAACTATAATTCACCCCTCCACTTT.

The chain combines TRBV6-1 with TRBJ2-5; tentative D call: TRBD1 (5 bases). Germline V gives CDR1 MNHNS, CDR2 SASEGT. Trimming stripped 10 bases from V and 1 base from J, with 13 bases between. This CDR3 region has 13 residues. CDR3 region: CATSGNSQETQYF. CDR3 in DNA: TGTGCCACCTCAGGGAACTCCCAAGAGACCCAGTACTTC.

The chain links TRBV6-6 to TRBJ2-5; TRBD2 matches 8 bases. The CDR3 runs 14 residues. Germline trimming cut 7 bases from V and 5 bases from J; bases unmatched to any gene: 9. CDR1 MNHNY and CDR2 SVGAGI come from the germline V gene (reference sequence). The CDR3 region has the DNA TGTGCCAGCACCCACCCGGGACTAGGGGAGACCCAGTACTTC. Its translation is CASTHPGLGETQYF.

The chain couples TRBV9 to TRBJ2-7, with a weak D call TRBD2 (6 bases). The germline V and J ends were trimmed by 0 bases and 4 bases, with 14 bases remaining between them. There are 15 residues in the CDR3. Germline values: CDR1 SGDLS, CDR2 YYNGEE. The CDR3 DNA reads as TGTGCCAGCAGCGTAGAGACTGATGGGGGGTACGAGCAGTACTTC. Amino acids: CASSVETDGGYEQYF.

This chain joins TRBV19 and TRBJ2-5; D is perhaps TRBD1 (6 bases). Trimming left V 10 bases short and J 2 bases short, with 23 bases between. The CDR3 is made up of 16 amino acids. Germline V gene lookup returns CDR1 LNHDA and CDR2 SQIVND (reference sequence). This CDR3 reads CATQDSTRGKQETQYF. The CDR3 nucleotides are TGTGCCACCCAGGACAGCACGAGGGGAAAACAAGAGACCCAGTACTTC.

This clone came up once. The gene calls are TRBV2 and TRBJ2-1; D is uncertain. The CDR3 length is 12 residues. V dropped 6 bases and J dropped 5 bases, with 8 bases sitting between them. Looked up from germline, CDR1 is SNHLY and CDR2 is FYNNEI. This chain's CDR3 is CASRLDDNEQFF. The DNA for the CDR3 is TGTGCCAGCAGGTTAGACGACAATGAGCAGTTCTTC.

Written as DNA, the CDR3 is TGTGCCAGCAGCTTAGCGGGGGCTCGCAATCAGCCCCAGCATTTT. This translates into CASSLAGARNQPQHF. V usage is TRBV11-2 and J usage is TRBJ1-5, with D possibly TRBD1 on 6 matching bases. Germline lookup yields CDR1 SGHAT and CDR2 FQNNGV. V gave up 1 base and J gave up 2 bases, with 9 bases separating them. The CDR3 runs 15 residues.

This clone appeared a few times. The rearrangement links TRBV28 to TRBJ1-5; D gene unclear. The V gene's germline CDR1 is MDHEN and CDR2 SYDVKM. Trimming removed 4 bases from V and 4 bases from J, with 5 bases in between. This CDR3 is 12 amino acids long. DNA for the CDR3: TGTGCCAGCAGTTCCCTGAATCAGCCCCAGCATTTT. This gives the protein CASSSLNQPQHF.

The V and J genes are TRBV7-9 and TRBJ1-4; weak D call: TRBD1 (5 bases). The length of the CDR3 is 16 residues. V lost 1 base to trimming and J lost 5 bases, with 14 bases between them. Germline V gene data show CDR1 as SEHNR and CDR2 as FQNEAQ (reference sequence). The CDR3 protein is CASSLDSRATNEKLFF. The CDR3 DNA reads as TGTGCCAGCAGCTTAGATAGCAGGGCGACGAATGAAAAACTGTTTTTT.

The J gene is TRBJ2-5, the V gene TRBV6-5; TRBD1 or TRBD2 may be the D gene (5 bases each). Trimming took 5 bases from V and 4 from J, leaving 14 bases between them. Per the germline V gene, CDR1 is MNHEY and CDR2 is SVGAGI. CDR3 size: 14 residues. The CDR3 is CASSLYPGRETQYF. CDR3 nucleotide sequence: TGTGCCAGCAGTCTTTACCCGGGACGAGAGACCCAGTACTTC.

This rearrangement joins TRBV2 to TRBJ2-5, with 10 positions matching TRBD1. The J segment lost 6 bases and the V segment lost 6 bases, leaving 10 bases of the junction unmatched. The CDR3 spans 15 residues. Germline assignment: CDR1 SNHLY and CDR2 FYNNEI. The CDR3 protein is CASRETGGVAQTQYF. The CDR3 DNA reads TGTGCCAGCAGAGAGACAGGGGGCGTAGCACAGACCCAGTACTTC.

This rearrangement joins TRBV11-2 to TRBJ1-2; D remains ambiguous. Trimming stripped 1 base from V and 2 bases from J, with 8 bases between. The CDR3 consists of 14 residues. The V gene's germline CDR1 is SGHAT and CDR2 FQNNGV. CDR3: CASSLAPQNYGYTF. The CDR3 bases are TGTGCCAGCAGCTTAGCACCCCAGAACTATGGCTACACCTTC.

V usage is TRBV6-1 and J usage is TRBJ2-5; D tentatively fits TRBD1 or TRBD2 (5 bases each). The CDR3 consists of 13 residues. The V gene's germline CDR1 is MNHNS and CDR2 SASEGT. Trimming left V 1 base short and J 7 bases short, with 10 bases between. This CDR3 is CASSEEGSGTQYF. CDR3 coding DNA: TGTGCCAGCAGTGAAGAGGGGAGCGGGACCCAGTACTTC.